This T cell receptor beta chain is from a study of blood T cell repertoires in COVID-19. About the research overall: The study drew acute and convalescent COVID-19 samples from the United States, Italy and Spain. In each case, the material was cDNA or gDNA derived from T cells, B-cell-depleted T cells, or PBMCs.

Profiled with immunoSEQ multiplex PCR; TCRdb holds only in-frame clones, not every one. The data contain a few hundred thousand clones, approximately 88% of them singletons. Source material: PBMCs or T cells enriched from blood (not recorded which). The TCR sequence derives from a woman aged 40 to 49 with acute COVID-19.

Here the CDR3 reads CASSPGQGQAFF. Here the CDR3 DNA reads TGTGCCAGCAGTCCCGGACAGGGTCAAGCTTTCTTT. The V call is TRBV12-3 or TRBV12-4, the J call TRBJ1-1, with 8 bases lining up with TRBD1. The length of the CDR3 is 12 residues. V trimming: 5 bases; J trimming: 9 bases; junction bases outside the gene matches: 5.